This TCR beta chain was recovered during a study of blood T cell repertoires in COVID-19. Participants' own reports of clinical history determined their cohort assignment. The method was immunoSEQ multiplex PCR; TCRdb's version includes in-frame clones alone and lacks a portion of them. The sample carries about 210,000 clones, approximately 86% recorded once. The CDR3 length is 14 residues. Germline V lookup: CDR1 SQVTM, CDR2 ANQGSEA. The V end was cut by 3 bases, the J end by 0 bases, with 9 bases between. Sequenced material: PBMCs or T cells enriched from blood (not recorded which). The V gene is TRBV29-1, the J gene TRBJ1-3; a possible D gene is TRBD1 (5 bases). The receptor's source is a woman aged 25 to 39 who had been exposed to COVID-19. CDR3 nucleotide sequence: TGCAGCGTTGAGGGGGGGTTCTCTGGAAACACCATATATTTT. Translation gives CSVEGGFSGNTIYF.